The 13 T cell receptor beta chains below all came from one sample that was sequenced in a study of blood T cells in healthy people across ages. A J-beta primer mix and a sample-barcoded 5' primer were used in a second PCR of roughly 7 to 12 cycles. TCRdb re-called the 5' RACE reads with MiXCR, one entry per CDR3 protein. The sample has fewer than 1,200,000 distinct CDR3 sequences, 20% to 25% seen once. The data also belong to a second study, concerning T cells of mothers and their children.

What was sequenced was blood. The receptors come from a girl aged 2 to 9 in good health.

This clonotype was found a few times. This chain links TRBV6-2 or TRBV6-3 with TRBJ1-6; 8 positions match TRBD1. Germline trimming cut 5 bases from V and 11 bases from J; bases unmatched to any gene: 11. The germline V gene encodes CDR1 MNHEY and CDR2 SVGEGT. The CDR3 sequence is 15 residues long. In nucleotides, the CDR3 is TGTGCCAGCAGTGATGGACAGGGCCGGAATGCACCCCTCCACTTT. Protein product: CASSDGQGRNAPLHF.

This chain joins TRBV20-1 and TRBJ1-4; D unresolved. CDR1 DFQATT and CDR2 SNEGSKA come from the germline V gene (reference sequence). V shed 6 bases and J shed 4 bases, with 6 bases lying between them. The CDR3 extends over 11 amino acids. CDR3 protein: CSAKNNEKLFF. DNA for the CDR3: TGCAGTGCAAAAAATAATGAAAAACTGTTTTTT.

This clonotype occurred a few times. The gene calls are TRBV21-1 and TRBJ2-5; the table's TRBD2 call for D was not verified on the DNA. TRBV21-1 corresponds to a pseudogene. The CDR3 sequence is 16 residues long. CDR3: CASSKVLAGGRKTQYF. The CDR3 DNA follows: TGTGCCAGCAGCAAAGTTCTAGCGGGAGGGCGAAAGACCCAGTACTTC.

The rearrangement links TRBV28 to TRBJ1-1; D is undetermined. This CDR3 has 14 amino acids. Looked up from germline, CDR1 is MDHEN and CDR2 is SYDVKM. The V end lost 4 bases, the J end lost 6 bases, and 15 bases lay between the germline ends. Here the CDR3 DNA reads TGTGCCAGCAGTTCCCCCCCGGGAGCCCCTGAAGCTTTCTTT. Translation: CASSSPPGAPEAFF.

The V and J genes are TRBV29-1 and TRBJ2-1; D not certain. The ends were cut back, 4 bases at V and 4 bases at J, with 20 bases in the middle. The CDR3 spans 16 residues. Germline lookup yields CDR1 SQVTM and CDR2 ANQGSEA. This chain's CDR3 is CSVGAPVPPKYNEQFF. CDR3 bases: TGCAGCGTTGGAGCCCCAGTCCCCCCAAAGTACAATGAGCAGTTCTTC.

This clonotype was seen a handful of times. The chain carries TRBV7-9 and TRBJ1-2; D is perhaps TRBD1 (5 bases). The CDR3 runs to 18 residues. From germline, CDR1 is SEHNR and CDR2 FQNEAQ (reference sequence). The germline V and J ends were trimmed by 5 bases and 5 bases, with 27 bases remaining between them. CDR3 region: CASSPMPGRNTFQYGYTF. CDR3 nucleotide sequence: TGTGCCAGCAGCCCGATGCCGGGACGGAACACTTTCCAGTATGGCTACACCTTC.

As to this clonotype: A read error may account for a junction end that differs from germline. V usage is TRBV6-6 and J usage is TRBJ2-5; maybe TRBD2 (5 bases). Germline V gene lookup returns CDR1 MNHNY and CDR2 SVGAGI (reference sequence). CDR3 size: 12 residues. The CDR3 here is CASSRDEGRKFF. CDR3 sequence (DNA): TGTGCCAGCAGTCGGGATGAGGGCCGAAAGTTCTTC.

The chain carries TRBV28 and TRBJ1-5; 7 bases are a match to TRBD1. After removal of 4 bases from V and 0 bases from J, the junction contained 9 bases not matched to a gene. Per germline, CDR1 MDHEN and CDR2 SYDVKM. The CDR3 consists of 17 residues. The CDR3 sequence is CASSYNRDRLSNQPQHF. For the CDR3, the DNA is TGTGCCAGCAGTTACAACCGGGACAGACTTAGCAATCAGCCCCAGCATTTT.

This clonotype came up a few times. The rearrangement joins TRBV20-1 to TRBJ2-5; D is perhaps TRBD2 (5 bases). V was trimmed by 3 bases and J by 6 bases, leaving 11 bases between them. Germline V CDR1 and CDR2: DFQATT, SNEGSKA (reference sequence). The CDR3 extends over 12 amino acids. This CDR3 reads CSASRGGKTQYF. CDR3 in DNA: TGCAGTGCTAGTCGGGGTGGGAAGACCCAGTACTTC.

This clonotype was counted a few times. CDR3 protein: CASSPPGLARNEQFF. Written as DNA, the CDR3 is TGTGCCAGCTCACCACCGGGACTAGCCCGGAATGAGCAGTTCTTC. The rearrangement joins TRBV18 to TRBJ2-1; 9 positions match TRBD2. There are 15 residues in the CDR3. Trimming cost V 0 bases and J 7 bases; bases outside gene matches: 4. In germline, CDR1 is KGHSH, CDR2 LQKENI.

Concerning this clonotype: One junction end disagrees with the germline gene, perhaps due to a read error. The genes are TRBV12-3 or TRBV12-4 and TRBJ2-1, with a tentative D call TRBD1 (6 bases). This CDR3 has 15 amino acids. The CDR3 is CASRGADKPYNEQFF. Here the CDR3 DNA reads TGTGCCAGCAGGGGGGCGGATAAACCCTACAACGAGCAGTTCTTC.

This chain connects TRBV10-3 to TRBJ2-7, with TRBD1 matching over 8 bases. The V segment lost 3 bases and the J segment 9 bases; nucleotides outside the gene matches: 7. This CDR3 region has 13 residues. Germline V lookup: CDR1 ENHRY, CDR2 SYGVKD. CDR3 in amino acids: CAISDPGGNGQYF. The CDR3 nucleotides read TGTGCCATCAGTGACCCAGGGGGCAATGGGCAGTACTTC.

This clonotype was detected only a few times. The chain employs TRBV2 and TRBJ2-5; D gene unclear. Between the trimmed V and J ends, which lost 3 bases and 5 bases, there was a span of 4 bases. The CDR3 sequence is 11 residues long. From germline, CDR1 is SNHLY and CDR2 FYNNEI. The CDR3 nucleotides are TGTGCCAGCAGTGACATCGAGACCCAGTACTTC. Translating gives CASSDIETQYF.